This note documents a single T cell receptor beta chain sequence. The antigen is not known. The time point is: peripheral blood 6 weeks after treatment start. Each patient presented with locally advanced or metastatic urothelial carcinoma. TCRdb's table, derived via immunoSEQ multiplex PCR, lists solely in-frame clones and lacks some. The top ten clones hold roughly 2.4% of a sample with about 130,000 clones, 86% of them seen once. These data originate in a study of PD-L1 blockade in urothelial cancer. About the study: Bladder-origin urothelial cancer in males described about 90% of the 29 patients. Analyzed time points were 3 weeks (second dose) and 6 weeks after therapy began. Study outcomes and limitations: Below-median blood TCR clonality before treatment forecast better survival.

The CDR3 contains 16 residues. CDR1 SGHRS and CDR2 YFSETQ come from the germline V gene. With V trimmed by 0 bases and J by 4 bases, 4 bases remained unmatched. This TCR was recovered from a man aged 50 to 60 with urothelial cancer. This chain links TRBV5-1 with TRBJ1-5; the match to TRBD1 covers 10 bases. The source was PBMCs, collected around atezolizumab (anti-PD-L1) treatment. The CDR3 DNA sequence: TGCGCCAGCAGCTTGGAGCCGGGACAGGGGAATCAGCCCCAGCATTTT. As protein: CASSLEPGQGNQPQHF.